These 19 T cell receptor beta chains originate from one sample sequenced in a study of tissue T cells after allogeneic stem cell transplantation. Generated by immunoSEQ multiplex PCR, the TCRdb table keeps only in-frame clones and is missing some. The repertoire includes roughly 7,700 clones, around a third of them detected once, and approximately 6.3% sits in the top ten. Indicated time point: mouse harvest day 14 after allogeneic transplant. Mouse grafts combined 10^7 T-cell-depleted bone marrow cells with 10^6 splenic CD5+ T cells. Input material: skin. Receptors were obtained from a female BALB/c mouse given C57BL/6 T cells with graft-versus-host disease after an allogeneic hematopoietic cell transplant.

Comments on this clone: Gene labels here are mouse ones. The read finishes 1 residue shy of the CDR3 end, and the germline J gene is used to complete it. The J gene is TRBJ2-3, the V gene TRBV23; the table calls TRBD2, which could not be checked here. From germline, CDR1 is KGHTA and CDR2 FQNQQP. This CDR3 spans 15 amino acids. Here the CDR3 reads CSSSPHWGGAETLYF. The CDR3 bases that were read are TGCTCCAGCAGTCCCCACTGGGGGGGCGCAGAAACGCTGTAT.

This clone was observed a few times. Mouse gene names and germline throughout. The CDR3 end lies 1 residue beyond the end of the read and is filled in from the germline J gene. V is TRBV13-1 and J is TRBJ1-3; tentatively, D is TRBD1 (5 bases). Trimming cost V 2 bases and J 0 bases, with 6 bases left between them. The CDR3 loop spans 14 amino acids. Germline CDR1 reads NSHNY; CDR2 reads SYGAGN. The DNA read from the CDR3 is TGTGCCAGCAGTGAAAGGGGTTCTGGAAATACGCTCTAT. Its translation: CASSERGSGNTLY. The entire CDR3 reads CASSERGSGNTLYF.

With respect to this clone: The gene names here belong to mouse. The read comes to an end 1 residue before the CDR3 does, leaving the germline J gene to fill in the end. The chain couples TRBV26 to TRBJ1-3, with TRBD1 matching 7 bases. This CDR3 spans 14 amino acids. V lost 2 bases to trimming and J lost 2 bases; unmatched junction nucleotides: 0. Germline V gene data show CDR1 as KGHPV and CDR2 as FQNQEV (reference sequence). The CDR3 bases that were read are TGTGCCAGCAGTCTGAGGGGGCCTGGAAATACGCTCTAT. Protein: CASSLRGPGNTLY. The whole CDR3 protein is CASSLRGPGNTLYF.

This clone was counted a few times. The germline and genes are mouse ones. From the germline J gene comes the end of the CDR3, since the read stops 1 residue before it. The V gene is TRBV12-1, the J gene TRBJ2-4; D uncertain. CDR1 is SGHSN, CDR2 HYEKVE, per germline. Trimming left V 2 bases short and J 2 bases short, with 10 bases between. This CDR3 region has 14 residues. CDR3: CASSPQPSQNTLYF. The DNA read from the CDR3 is TGTGCCAGCTCTCCACAACCTTCTCAAAACACCTTGTAC.

In the case of this clone: Gene names are mouse gene names. The CDR3 goes on 1 residue after the read ends, and that part is filled in from the germline J gene. The chain recombines TRBV26 with TRBJ2-4; 11 bases are shared with TRBD2. Germline V gene sequence: CDR1 KGHPV, CDR2 FQNQEV (reference sequence). The CDR3 consists of 15 residues. After removal of 2 bases from V and 4 bases from J, the junction contained 2 bases not matched to a gene. This CDR3 reads CASSLGLGGENTLYF. CDR3 DNA (partial): TGTGCCAGCAGTCTGGGACTGGGGGGAGAAAACACCTTGTAC. The full variable domain, in which reference TRBV26 and TRBJ2-4 provide the parts outside the CDR3, is NSKVIQTPRYLVKGQGQKAKMRCIPEKGHPVVFWYQQNKNNEFKFLINFQNQEVLQQIDMTEKRFSAECPSNSPCSLEIQSSEAGDSALYLCASSLGLGGENTLYFGAGTRLSVL.

This clone was seen only a few times. The listed genes are named as in mouse. Read data end 1 residue before the CDR3 end; the end is taken from the germline J gene. The V gene is TRBV12-1, the J gene TRBJ2-3; possible D gene TRBD2, 6 bases. Germline V gives CDR1 SGHSN, CDR2 HYEKVE. The CDR3 extends over 13 amino acids. V lost 2 bases to trimming and J lost 1 base, with 6 bases between them. CDR3 DNA (partial): TGTGCCAGCTCTCCTGGGGGTGCAGAAACGCTGTAT. Translation gives CASSPGGAETLY. The full-length CDR3 reads as CASSPGGAETLYF.

A note on this clone: Genes here carry mouse names. The CDR3 end falls 1 residue outside the read, so it is completed with the germline J gene. This chain links TRBV23 with TRBJ2-1. Germline CDR1 KGHTA, CDR2 FQNQQP. CDR3 length: 14 residues. CDR3 DNA (partial): TGCTCCAGCAGTCAATCGCCGGGCCTTGCTGAGCAGTTC. The encoded protein is CSSSQSPGLAEQF. The complete CDR3 reads CSSSQSPGLAEQFF.

With regard to this clone: Mouse gene names and germline throughout. The read ends 1 residue early relative to the CDR3; the germline J gene fills the gap. The chain is built from TRBV26 and TRBJ1-4; D gene unclear. Per the germline V gene, CDR1 is KGHPV and CDR2 is FQNQEV (reference sequence). V was cut by 1 base and J by 4 bases, with 7 bases left in between. This CDR3 is built from 14 residues. CDR3 DNA (partial): TGTGCCAGCAGTCTGTATGGGTACAACGAAAGATTATTT. Its protein product is CASSLYGYNERLF. The whole CDR3 protein is CASSLYGYNERLFF.

A note on this clone: Mouse gene names and germline throughout. With the read ending 1 residue before the CDR3 end, the germline J gene is used to fill in that end. The sample has other DNA sequences that encode this CDR3 too. The V gene is TRBV3, the J gene TRBJ2-1, with TRBD2 identical over 8 bases. With 4 bases clipped from V and 3 bases from J, the junction kept 2 bases outside the gene matches. The CDR3 consists of 14 residues. Germline lookup yields CDR1 SNHLY and CDR2 FYNGKV (reference sequence). This CDR3 is CASSYDWGYAEQFF. CDR3 DNA, as far as it was read: TGTGCCAGCAGCTACGACTGGGGCTATGCTGAGCAGTTC.

Comments on this clone: Genes here carry mouse names. CDR3 amino acids: CASSLLGGRSYEQYF. The DNA read from the CDR3 is TGTGCCAGCAGTCTCCTGGGGGGGCGCTCCTATGAACAGTAC. The rearrangement joins TRBV24 to TRBJ2-7; 10 nucleotides line up with TRBD2. Sequencing ends 1 residue short of the CDR3 end; the germline J gene provides the rest. The CDR3 contains 15 residues. CDR1 and CDR2 from the germline V gene are KGHTA and FRNEEI. The V gene end was trimmed by 3 bases and the J gene end by 0 bases; junction bases not matched to a gene: 2.

Worth noting for this clone: Genes and germline are mouse. The read finishes 1 residue shy of the CDR3 end, and the germline J gene is used to complete it. The genes are TRBV13-3 and TRBJ2-1; the match to TRBD1 covers 8 bases. V trimming: 6 bases; J trimming: 4 bases; junction bases outside the gene matches: 6. Per germline, CDR1 NNHDY and CDR2 SYVADS. The CDR3 consists of 14 residues. CDR3 region: CASTPTGGYAEQFF. The covered CDR3 bases are TGTGCCAGCACCCCCACAGGGGGTTATGCTGAGCAGTTC.

Remarks on this clone: Germline and genes here are mouse. The CDR3 goes on 1 residue after the read ends, and that part is filled in from the germline J gene. The chain recombines TRBV4 with TRBJ2-4; 9 nucleotides match TRBD2. Per germline, CDR1 LGHDT and CDR2 YNNKQL (reference sequence). J was trimmed by 8 bases and V by 5 bases; bases with no gene match: 5. The CDR3 is 13 residues long. The DNA read from the CDR3 is TGTGCCAGCAGCCGCTTCTGGGGGGGCACCTTGTAC. It translates to CASSRFWGGTLY. The full CDR3 is CASSRFWGGTLYF.

This clone was detected only a few times. Any gene name here is a mouse gene name. The read comes to an end 1 residue before the CDR3 does, leaving the germline J gene to fill in the end. This chain uses TRBV14 with TRBJ2-3; possibly TRBD2 for D (6 bases). Trimming stripped 4 bases from V and 0 bases from J, with 9 bases between. Germline loops: CDR1 SGHDT, CDR2 FRDEAV. This CDR3 has 14 residues. The sequenced CDR3 bases are TGTGCCAGCAGTAACTGGGTTAGTGCAGAAACGCTGTAT. Translating it yields CASSNWVSAETLY. The whole CDR3 sequence is CASSNWVSAETLYF.

As concerns this clone: Genes and germline are mouse. The read falls 1 residue short of the CDR3 end, and the missing part is taken from the germline J gene. Other DNA sequences in this specimen translate into the identical CDR3. The chain carries TRBV23 and TRBJ2-1; the D segment call TRBD1 is taken from the table without a DNA check. CDR3 length equals 15 residues. In germline, CDR1 is KGHTA, CDR2 FQNQQP. CDR3 sequence: CSSSQLQGAYAEQFF. CDR3 DNA, as far as it was read: TGCTCCAGCAGTCAATTACAGGGGGCCTATGCCGAGCAGTTC.

The table lists this clone with a few counts. The genes and germline here are from mouse. Coverage ceases 1 residue before the CDR3 finishes, and the germline J gene fills in the end. The chain has TRBV23 and TRBJ1-2; TRBD1, the D gene given by the table, was not confirmed from the DNA. Germline CDR1 reads KGHTA; CDR2 reads FQNQQP. There are 14 residues in the CDR3. The sequenced part of the CDR3 DNA is TGCTCCAGCAGTCACAGGGGCGGGAACTCCGACTACACC. Protein product: CSSSHRGGNSDYT. The entire CDR3 is CSSSHRGGNSDYTF. Full variable domain (outside the CDR3, taken from reference TRBV23 and TRBJ1-2): DAAVTQKPRYLIKMKGQEAEMKCIPEKGHTAVFWYQQKQSKELKFLIYFQNQQPLDQIDMVKERFSAVCPSSSLCSLGIRTCEAEDSALYLCSSSHRGGNSDYTFGSGTRLLVI.

Judged by abundance, this clone is medium-sized. The germline and genes are mouse ones. The read falls 1 residue short of the CDR3 end, and the missing part is taken from the germline J gene. This chain connects TRBV26 to TRBJ2-7, with 8 bases fitting TRBD1. J lost 1 base, V lost 4 bases, and 6 bases had no gene match. This CDR3 is built from 15 residues. Germline V gene data show CDR1 as KGHPV and CDR2 as FQNQEV (reference sequence). CDR3 DNA (partial): TGTGCCAGCAGTCGACCGGGACAGGCGTCCTATGAACAGTAC. This codes for CASSRPGQASYEQY. The full CDR3 is CASSRPGQASYEQYF.

This clone occurred a few times. Mouse gene names and germline throughout. The read gets to within 1 residue of the CDR3 end, and the germline J gene fills in the rest. The V gene is TRBV26, the J gene TRBJ1-2; a weak D match, TRBD1 (6 bases). The CDR3 sequence is 14 residues long. The V gene's germline CDR1 is KGHPV and CDR2 FQNQEV (reference sequence). Trimming removed 4 bases from V and 2 bases from J, with 11 bases in between. CDR3 in amino acids: CASSHLGGNSDYTF. Incomplete CDR3 DNA: TGTGCCAGCAGTCACCTGGGGGGCAACTCCGACTACACC. The whole variable domain, remainder taken from reference TRBV26 and TRBJ1-2, is NSKVIQTPRYLVKGQGQKAKMRCIPEKGHPVVFWYQQNKNNEFKFLINFQNQEVLQQIDMTEKRFSAECPSNSPCSLEIQSSEAGDSALYLCASSHLGGNSDYTFGSGTRLLVI.

Note on this clone: Genes and germline are mouse. Sequencing ends 1 residue short of the CDR3 end; the germline J gene provides the rest. The rearrangement links TRBV13-3 to TRBJ2-4; 7 bases are a match to TRBD2. Germline CDR1 is NNHDY and CDR2 is SYVADS. V lost 3 bases and J lost 5; bases outside the gene matches: 3. The CDR3 runs 13 residues. CDR3 residues: CASSGLGRNTLYF. The DNA read from the CDR3 is TGTGCCAGCAGTGGACTGGGACGAAACACCTTGTAC.

Comment on this clone: Mouse names are used for the genes. The CDR3 is cut off 1 residue early in the read; its end comes from the germline J gene. This rearrangement joins TRBV31 to TRBJ2-3; weak D call: TRBD1 (5 bases). The CDR3 extends over 14 amino acids. V lost 1 base to trimming and J lost 0 bases, with 8 bases between them. CDR1 and CDR2 from the germline V gene are GKSSPN and SITVG. CDR3 DNA (partial): TGTGCCTGGAGTCCCCAGGGAAGTGCAGAAACGCTGTAT. Protein sequence: CAWSPQGSAETLY. The complete CDR3 sequence is CAWSPQGSAETLYF.